This TCR beta chain was found in a study of long-term antiretroviral therapy in people with HIV. Study findings and constraints: Dominating the repertoire at all time points were the clones that expanded before ART.

Survey-level resolution applied to immunoSEQ assay v3.0. Clones were read by immunoSEQ multiplex PCR, and TCRdb kept only the in-frame ones, dropping some. The sample has 34,000 or so clones, around 79% seen once. Samples held about 0.95-11 million cryopreserved PBMC before DNA extraction. Turning to this clone: Its antigen is not known.

This CDR3 has 17 residues. CDR1 and CDR2 (germline): MDHEN, SYDVKM. V was pared by 5 bases and J by 7 bases, with 15 bases of the junction left unmatched. The TCR originated in a man between 18 and 35 years old with HIV. V usage is TRBV28 and J usage is TRBJ1-5, with 9 bases that match TRBD1. Sequenced material: unsorted PBMCs, taken 0.6 years after starting antiretroviral therapy. CDR3 amino acids: CASSPQGSGQGRQPQHF. CDR3 nucleotides: TGTGCCAGCAGTCCACAAGGATCGGGACAGGGCCGGCAGCCCCAGCATTTT.